Listed below are T cell receptor beta chains from one sample, sequenced in a study of read filtering for tumor transcriptome and immune sequencing. TCRdb reprocessed the reads via MiXCR and lists one record per CDR3 protein. The sample holds tens of thousands of distinct CDR3 sequences; roughly a fifth are singletons and the top ten take over 13%. The sequencing input was a population of CD138-negative cells sorted from bone marrow. Every receptor here comes from a donor at least 40 years old with multiple myeloma. CDR3s leave out the opening cysteine and the closing phenylalanine or tryptophan.

>TRBV20-1|TRBJ1-5
SASSRDRLNQPQH
>TRBV12-3/TRBV12-4|TRBJ2-1
ASSLQLAGGGEQF
>TRBV7-3|TRBJ2-2
ASSSRGGLSTGELF
>TRBV12-5|TRBJ1-4
ASGLPPDRGRGKLF
>TRBV6-4|TRBJ1-1
ASRQGFGTEAF
>TRBV27|TRBJ2-7
ASTLRGSGPYEQY
>TRBV6-1|TRBJ1-1
ASHRVNMNTEAF
>TRBV5-1|TRBJ1-1
ASSPSGWDTEAF
>TRBV28|TRBJ2-2
ASSGQGDVTGELF
>TRBV20-1|TRBJ2-7
SASRIAGERSYEQY